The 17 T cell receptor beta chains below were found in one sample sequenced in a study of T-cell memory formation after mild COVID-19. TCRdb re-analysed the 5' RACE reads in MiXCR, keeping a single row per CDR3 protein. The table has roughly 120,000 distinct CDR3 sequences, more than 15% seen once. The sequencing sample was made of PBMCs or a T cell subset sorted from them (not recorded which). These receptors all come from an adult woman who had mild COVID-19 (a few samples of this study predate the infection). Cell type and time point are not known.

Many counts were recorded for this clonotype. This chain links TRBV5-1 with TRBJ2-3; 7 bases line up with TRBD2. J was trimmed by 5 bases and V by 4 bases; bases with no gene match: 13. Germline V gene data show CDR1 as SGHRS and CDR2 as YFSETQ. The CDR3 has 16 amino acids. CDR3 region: CASSQYQAGSRDTQYF. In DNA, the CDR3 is TGCGCCAGCAGCCAATATCAAGCGGGATCACGAGATACGCAGTATTTT.

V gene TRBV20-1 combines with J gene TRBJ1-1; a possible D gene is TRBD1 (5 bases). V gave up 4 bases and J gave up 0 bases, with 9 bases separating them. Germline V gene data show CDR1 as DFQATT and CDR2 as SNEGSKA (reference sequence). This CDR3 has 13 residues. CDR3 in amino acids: CSATRTLNTEAFF. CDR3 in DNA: TGCAGTGCTACAAGGACACTGAACACTGAAGCTTTCTTT.

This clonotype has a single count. The DNA of the CDR3 is TGTGCCAGCTCACCACCGATGTGGGGGAAGGGGTCCGAGCAGTACTTC. Its protein is CASSPPMWGKGSEQYF. This chain connects TRBV18 to TRBJ2-7, with D possibly being TRBD1 or TRBD2 (5 bases each). This CDR3 region has 16 residues. V was pared by 0 bases and J by 6 bases, with 18 bases between. Germline V gene data show CDR1 as KGHSH and CDR2 as LQKENI.

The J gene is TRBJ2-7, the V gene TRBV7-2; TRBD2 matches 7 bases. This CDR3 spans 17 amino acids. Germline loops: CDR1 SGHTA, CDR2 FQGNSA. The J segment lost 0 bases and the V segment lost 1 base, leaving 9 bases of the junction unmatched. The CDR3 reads CASSLERASGNSYEQYF. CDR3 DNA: TGTGCCAGCAGCTTAGAAAGAGCTAGCGGAAACTCCTACGAGCAGTACTTC.

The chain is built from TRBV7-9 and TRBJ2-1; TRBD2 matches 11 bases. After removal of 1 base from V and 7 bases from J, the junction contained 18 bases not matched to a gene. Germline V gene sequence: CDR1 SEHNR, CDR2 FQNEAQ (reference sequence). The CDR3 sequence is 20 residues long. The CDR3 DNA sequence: TGTGCCAGCAGCTTAGTTACTAGCGGGAGTCCATTCCCTCCGAAGAATGAGCAGTTCTTC. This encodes CASSLVTSGSPFPPKNEQFF.

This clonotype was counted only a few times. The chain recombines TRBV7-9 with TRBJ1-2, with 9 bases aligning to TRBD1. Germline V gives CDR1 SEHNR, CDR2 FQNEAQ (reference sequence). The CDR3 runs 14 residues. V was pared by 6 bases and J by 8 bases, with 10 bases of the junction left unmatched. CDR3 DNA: TGTGCCAGCAGATCCGGGACAGGGAAAGGGGGCTACACCTTC. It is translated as CASRSGTGKGGYTF. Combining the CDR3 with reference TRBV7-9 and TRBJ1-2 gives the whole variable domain DTGVSQNPRHKITKRGQNVTFRCDPISEHNRLYWYRQTLGQGPEFLTYFQNEAQLEKSRLLSDRFSAERPKGSFSTLEIQRTEQGDSAMYLCASRSGTGKGGYTFGSGTRLTVV.

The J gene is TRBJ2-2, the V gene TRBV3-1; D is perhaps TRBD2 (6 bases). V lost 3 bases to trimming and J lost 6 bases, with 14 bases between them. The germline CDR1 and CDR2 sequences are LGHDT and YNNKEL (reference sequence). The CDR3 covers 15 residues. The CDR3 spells CASSQGGTLSGELFF. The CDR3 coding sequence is TGTGCCAGCAGCCAGGGGGGTACCCTCTCCGGGGAGCTGTTTTTT.

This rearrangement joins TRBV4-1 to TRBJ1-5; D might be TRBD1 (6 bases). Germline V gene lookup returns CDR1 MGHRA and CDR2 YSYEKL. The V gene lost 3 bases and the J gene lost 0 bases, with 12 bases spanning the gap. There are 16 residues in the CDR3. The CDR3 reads CASSQEGGYSNQPQHF. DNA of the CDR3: TGCGCCAGCAGCCAGGAGGGGGGCTATAGCAATCAGCCCCAGCATTTT.

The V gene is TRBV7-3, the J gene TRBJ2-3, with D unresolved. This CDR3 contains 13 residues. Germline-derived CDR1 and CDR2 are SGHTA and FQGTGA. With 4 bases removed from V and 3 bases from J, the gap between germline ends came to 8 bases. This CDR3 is CASSSVATDTQYF. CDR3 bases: TGTGCCAGCAGCTCCGTGGCAACAGATACGCAGTATTTT.

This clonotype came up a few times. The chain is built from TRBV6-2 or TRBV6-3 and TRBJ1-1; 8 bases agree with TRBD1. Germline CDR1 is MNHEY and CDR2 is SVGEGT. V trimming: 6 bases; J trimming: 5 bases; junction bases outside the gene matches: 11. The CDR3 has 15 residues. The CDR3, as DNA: TGTGCCAGCAGCGACGACAGGGGTGGAGGAACTGAAGCTTTCTTT. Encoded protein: CASSDDRGGGTEAFF.

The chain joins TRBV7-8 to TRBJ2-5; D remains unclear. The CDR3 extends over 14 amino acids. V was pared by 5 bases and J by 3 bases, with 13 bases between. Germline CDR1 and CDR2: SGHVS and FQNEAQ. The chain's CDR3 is CASSQASLEETQYF. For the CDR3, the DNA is TGTGCCAGCAGCCAAGCCTCACTTGAAGAGACCCAGTACTTC.

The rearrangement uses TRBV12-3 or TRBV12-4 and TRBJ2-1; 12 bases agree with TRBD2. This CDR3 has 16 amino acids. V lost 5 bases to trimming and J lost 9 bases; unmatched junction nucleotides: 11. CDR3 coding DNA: TGTGCCAGCAGTCCCACGGGGCTAGCGGGAGGGAGTGAGCAGTTCTTC. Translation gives CASSPTGLAGGSEQFF.

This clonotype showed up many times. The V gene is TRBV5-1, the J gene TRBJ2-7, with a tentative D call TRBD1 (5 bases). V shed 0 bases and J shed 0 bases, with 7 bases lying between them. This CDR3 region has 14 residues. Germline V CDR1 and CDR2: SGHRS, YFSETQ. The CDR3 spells CASSLARDSYEQYF. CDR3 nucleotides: TGCGCCAGCAGCTTGGCCAGGGACTCCTACGAGCAGTACTTC.

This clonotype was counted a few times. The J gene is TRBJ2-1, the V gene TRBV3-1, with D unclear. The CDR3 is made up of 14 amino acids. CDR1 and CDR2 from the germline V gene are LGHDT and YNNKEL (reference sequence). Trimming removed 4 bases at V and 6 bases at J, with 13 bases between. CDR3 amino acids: CASSRQSLGNEQFF. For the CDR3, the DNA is TGTGCCAGCAGCCGCCAGTCTTTGGGCAATGAGCAGTTCTTC.

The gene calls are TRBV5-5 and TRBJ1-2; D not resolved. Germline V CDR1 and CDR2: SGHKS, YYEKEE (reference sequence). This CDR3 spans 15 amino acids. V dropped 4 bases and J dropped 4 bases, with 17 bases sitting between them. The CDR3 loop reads CASSPQYGPSYGYTF. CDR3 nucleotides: TGTGCCAGCAGCCCCCAGTACGGGCCTTCCTATGGCTACACCTTC.

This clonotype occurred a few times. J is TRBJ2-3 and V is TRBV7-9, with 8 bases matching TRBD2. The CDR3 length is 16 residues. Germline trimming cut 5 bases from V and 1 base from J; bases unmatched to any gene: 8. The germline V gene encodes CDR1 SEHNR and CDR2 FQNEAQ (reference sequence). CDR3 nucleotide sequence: TGTGCCAGCAGCCGGATACTAGCGGACCGCACAGATACGCAGTATTTT. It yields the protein CASSRILADRTDTQYF.

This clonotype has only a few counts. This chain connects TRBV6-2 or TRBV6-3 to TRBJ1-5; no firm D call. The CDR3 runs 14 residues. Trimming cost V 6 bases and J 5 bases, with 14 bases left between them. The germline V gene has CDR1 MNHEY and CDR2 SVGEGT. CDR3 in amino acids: CASSRPGLDQPQHF. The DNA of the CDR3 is TGTGCCAGCAGCCGTCCGGGTTTGGATCAGCCCCAGCATTTT.